This T cell receptor (beta chain) stems from a study of response to subunit inactivated influenza vaccine. In the case of this clonotype: Its antigen is currently unknown.

Study-wide findings and caveats: Researchers suggested that each seasonal influenza vaccination recruits few new T cells.

TCRdb reprocessed the RT-PCR reads via MiXCR and lists one record per CDR3 protein. The sample records 650,000 to 800,000 distinct CDR3 sequences, roughly 14% being singletons. V shed 5 bases and J shed 14 bases, with 19 bases lying between them. The germline gives CDR1 SGHNT, CDR2 YENEEA. The CDR3 extends over 13 amino acids. Source: PBMCs from blood, taken less than 15 days before vaccination. The sequence derives from a man in his fifties who received an inactivated influenza vaccine. This chain uses TRBV11-3 with TRBJ2-1; either TRBD1 or TRBD2 may fit D (7 bases each). CDR3 nucleotides: TGTGCCAGCAGCCAGGGGGGGGTGGGATTGGAGTTCTTC. Its translation is CASSQGGVGLEFF.